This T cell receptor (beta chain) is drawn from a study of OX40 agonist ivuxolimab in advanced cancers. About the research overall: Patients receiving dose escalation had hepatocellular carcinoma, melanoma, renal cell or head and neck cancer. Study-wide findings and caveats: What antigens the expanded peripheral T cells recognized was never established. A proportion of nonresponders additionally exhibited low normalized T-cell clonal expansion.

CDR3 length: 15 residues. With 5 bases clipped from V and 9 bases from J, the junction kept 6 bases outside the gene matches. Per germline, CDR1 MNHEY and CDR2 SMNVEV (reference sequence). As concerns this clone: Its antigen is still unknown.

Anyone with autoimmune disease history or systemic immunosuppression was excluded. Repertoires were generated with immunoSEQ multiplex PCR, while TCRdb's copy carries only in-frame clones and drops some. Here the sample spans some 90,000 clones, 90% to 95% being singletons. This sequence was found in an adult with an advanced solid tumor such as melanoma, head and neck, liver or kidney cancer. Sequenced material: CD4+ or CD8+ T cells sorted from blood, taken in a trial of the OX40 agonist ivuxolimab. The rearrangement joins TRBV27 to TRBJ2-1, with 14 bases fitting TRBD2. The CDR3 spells CASSGTSGRGSEQFF. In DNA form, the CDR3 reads TGTGCCAGCAGTGGGACTAGCGGGAGAGGCAGTGAGCAGTTCTTC.